The 32 T cell receptor beta chains below come from one sample, sequenced in a study of T cell clonotyping in hematopoietic cell transplantation (dated by TCRdb to the early 2020s). The library was produced with the immunoSEQ multiplex PCR assay. TCRdb took over this immuneACCESS table, retaining in-frame rearrangements with V and J assigned. Such tables are incomplete; in checked studies, under half of the missing clones stem from an unresolved V gene, and the remainder is unexplained. The sample contains about 12,000 clones, about 88% of them found a single time. The biggest ten clones account for about 4% of the sample. Sequencing used peripheral blood mononuclear cells. These receptors were collected from a human donor who either received an allogeneic hematopoietic cell transplant for a myeloid malignancy or was a related donor (not recorded which). Some clones in this sample may be carry-over from other donors' samples.

CDR3 amino acids: CASSQDLLSTGNTIYF. As DNA, the CDR3 is TGTGCCAGCAGCCAAGATCTTCTGAGCACTGGAAACACCATATATTTT. The chain carries TRBV14 and TRBJ1-3; D gene ambiguous. The CDR3 runs to 16 residues. Germline-derived CDR1 and CDR2 are SGHDN and FVKESK. V was cut by 0 bases and J by 2 bases, with 11 bases left in between.

The V call is TRBV29-1, the J call TRBJ2-5; D is perhaps TRBD2 (5 bases). CDR1 is SQVTM, CDR2 ANQGSEA, per germline. Trimming removed 0 bases from V and 0 bases from J, with 14 bases in between. This CDR3 is 16 amino acids long. The CDR3 here is CSVEDRSNGDQETQYF. CDR3 sequence (DNA): TGCAGCGTTGAAGATCGGTCTAACGGGGACCAAGAGACCCAGTACTTC.

The rearrangement uses TRBV5-4 and TRBJ1-1; possible D gene TRBD1, 5 bases. This CDR3 spans 13 amino acids. Trimming pared 2 bases from V and 2 bases from J, leaving 7 bases between. Germline V gene data show CDR1 as SGHNT and CDR2 as YYREEE (reference sequence). This CDR3 is CASSLDSNTEAFF. CDR3 sequence (DNA): TGTGCCAGCAGCTTAGACAGTAACACTGAAGCTTTCTTT.

The chain combines TRBV6-5 with TRBJ1-5; weak D call: TRBD1 (6 bases). V was pared by 5 bases and J by 3 bases, with 11 bases between. From germline, CDR1 is MNHEY and CDR2 SVGAGI. The CDR3 is 14 residues long. CDR3 sequence reads: CASSKQGFNQPQHF. CDR3 DNA sequence: TGTGCCAGCAGTAAACAGGGATTCAATCAGCCCCAGCATTTT.

The V gene is TRBV6-1, the J gene TRBJ1-4; the D is unclear. This CDR3 contains 16 residues. The germline gives CDR1 MNHNS, CDR2 SASEGT. Trimming left V 4 bases short and J 2 bases short, with 14 bases between. In DNA form, the CDR3 reads TGTGCCAGCAGTGGAAGGAAAGGTTGGACTAATGAAAAACTGTTTTTT. The encoded protein is CASSGRKGWTNEKLFF.

The chain recombines TRBV6-5 with TRBJ1-4, with D perhaps TRBD1 (5 bases). The CDR3 runs 14 residues. V lost 10 bases and J lost 4, with 16 bases in between. Per germline, CDR1 MNHEY and CDR2 SVGAGI. The CDR3 DNA sequence: TGTGCCACCTCCCAGAGGGGCAATAATGAAAAACTGTTTTTT. Protein sequence: CATSQRGNNEKLFF.

The chain is built from TRBV7-9 and TRBJ1-1; D unresolved. This CDR3 region has 11 residues. The germline V and J ends were trimmed by 5 bases and 5 bases, with 6 bases remaining between them. Per germline, CDR1 SEHNR and CDR2 FQNEAQ (reference sequence). This CDR3 reads CASSLSTEAFF. The CDR3, as DNA: TGTGCCAGCAGCCTAAGTACTGAAGCTTTCTTT.

The chain is built from TRBV5-1 and TRBJ2-3; D remains ambiguous. The CDR3 has 14 amino acids. Germline V gene sequence: CDR1 SGHRS, CDR2 YFSETQ. Trimming pared 4 bases from V and 0 bases from J, leaving 9 bases between. The CDR3 here is CASSPQPSTDTQYF. CDR3 DNA sequence: TGCGCCAGCAGCCCACAACCGAGCACAGATACGCAGTATTTT.

This rearrangement joins TRBV2 to TRBJ1-5; D unresolved. The CDR3 has 15 amino acids. V shed 4 bases and J shed 1 base, with 11 bases lying between them. Germline CDR1 SNHLY, CDR2 FYNNEI. The CDR3 loop reads CASSVGRASNQPQHF. In DNA, the CDR3 is TGTGCCAGCAGTGTAGGGAGGGCAAGCAATCAGCCCCAGCATTTT.

V usage is TRBV30 and J usage is TRBJ1-1; 7 bases match TRBD1. Losses at the gene ends were 1 base for V and 1 base for J; bases not matched to a gene: 6. CDR3 length: 15 amino acids. The germline V gene has CDR1 GTSNPN and CDR2 SVGIG (reference sequence). This CDR3 reads CAWSGKGASNTEAFF. The CDR3 DNA is TGTGCCTGGAGTGGAAAGGGGGCTTCGAACACTGAAGCTTTCTTT.

This rearrangement joins TRBV6-5 to TRBJ1-6, with D maybe TRBD1 (6 bases). With 4 bases removed from V and 7 bases from J, the gap between germline ends came to 14 bases. The CDR3 is 15 amino acids. CDR1 is MNHEY and CDR2 is SVGAGI in the germline V gene. The chain's CDR3 is CASSSRTVGNSPLHF. The CDR3 bases are TGTGCCAGCAGTTCCAGGACAGTAGGGAATTCACCCCTCCACTTT.

The J gene is TRBJ2-7, the V gene TRBV2; possible D gene TRBD2, 5 bases. The germline V gene has CDR1 SNHLY and CDR2 FYNNEI. The V end lost 7 bases, the J end lost 1 base, and 11 bases lay between the germline ends. The CDR3 extends over 13 amino acids. The CDR3 is CASKRAMSYEQYF. The CDR3 DNA sequence: TGTGCCAGCAAGAGGGCCATGTCCTACGAGCAGTACTTC.

The V and J genes are TRBV5-1 and TRBJ1-2, with D hard to call. Germline V gene data show CDR1 as SGHRS and CDR2 as YFSETQ. The CDR3 is 14 amino acids. Trimming pared 6 bases from V and 4 bases from J, leaving 16 bases between. The CDR3 DNA sequence: TGCGCCAGCAACGTGGAGCCTACGACCTATGGCTACACCTTC. Translation: CASNVEPTTYGYTF. Together with reference TRBV5-1 and TRBJ1-2, the CDR3 gives the full variable domain: KAGVTQTPRYLIKTRGQQVTLSCSPISGHRSVSWYQQTPGQGLQFLFEYFSETQRNKGNFPGRFSGRQFSNSRSEMNVSTLELGDSALYLCASNVEPTTYGYTFGSGTRLTVV.

This chain uses TRBV7-3 with TRBJ1-6; TRBD1 might be the D (5 bases). V lost 5 bases and J lost 8, with 16 bases in between. This CDR3 is 15 amino acids long. Germline CDR1 reads SGHTA; CDR2 reads FQGTGA. CDR3 nucleotide sequence: TGTGCCAGCAGCAAATCCTCGGGGGGGGATTCACCCCTCCACTTT. It specifies CASSKSSGGDSPLHF.

In nucleotides, the CDR3 is TGCGCCAGCAGCCCTGACAGGGACCGAGGGTATGGCTACACCTTC. Its translation: CASSPDRDRGYGYTF. V usage is TRBV10-2 and J usage is TRBJ1-2, with 7 bases matching TRBD1. V shed 6 bases and J 5 bases; nucleotides not matched to a gene: 12. CDR1 is WSHSY, CDR2 SAAADI, per germline. The CDR3 has 15 amino acids.

The chain has TRBV29-1 and TRBJ1-2, with 8 nucleotides matching TRBD1. Germline V CDR1 and CDR2: SQVTM, ANQGSEA. The V segment lost 8 bases and the J segment 2 bases; nucleotides outside the gene matches: 4. CDR3 size: 12 residues. The CDR3: CSSWTGNYGYTF. The CDR3 DNA reads as TGCAGCTCTTGGACAGGGAACTATGGCTACACCTTC.

The genes are TRBV7-9 and TRBJ2-7; D is ambiguous. The CDR3 consists of 15 residues. V was clipped by 5 bases and J by 0 bases, with 14 bases between them. The V gene's germline CDR1 is SEHNR and CDR2 FQNEAQ (reference sequence). The CDR3 protein is CASSLDASYSYEQYF. The CDR3 DNA follows: TGTGCCAGCAGCCTGGACGCAAGCTACTCCTACGAGCAGTACTTC.

As DNA, the CDR3 is TGCAGCGTTGAAGATGGGGGGCGATCAGATACGCAGTATTTT. This codes for CSVEDGGRSDTQYF. The chain uses TRBV29-1 and TRBJ2-3, with D possibly called TRBD1 or TRBD2 (6 bases each). This CDR3 has 14 residues. Trimming shortened V by 0 bases and J by 4 bases, and 11 bases separated the two germline ends. Germline V lookup: CDR1 SQVTM, CDR2 ANQGSEA.

This chain connects TRBV4-1 to TRBJ2-5; the D is unclear. There are 14 residues in the CDR3. Germline V CDR1 and CDR2: MGHRA, YSYEKL. Trimming pared 5 bases from V and 5 bases from J, leaving 15 bases between. CDR3 sequence (DNA): TGCGCCAGCAGCTTCCGGATAGTAATGGAGACCCAGTACTTC. Translating it yields CASSFRIVMETQYF.

The chain recombines TRBV28 with TRBJ2-3; 7 bases match TRBD1. V dropped 3 bases and J dropped 4; count of bases not matched to a gene: 13. The CDR3 runs to 17 residues. In germline, CDR1 is MDHEN, CDR2 SYDVKM. CDR3 sequence reads: CASSFEFQGVGADTQYF. Written as DNA, the CDR3 is TGTGCCAGCAGTTTTGAGTTTCAGGGGGTTGGCGCAGATACGCAGTATTTT.

The count of this clone is one. In DNA, the CDR3 is TGTGCCAGCAGCCTCCGGCCGGGACAGGGGGGACAATTGGGCACTGAAGCTTTCTTT. As protein: CASSLRPGQGGQLGTEAFF. The rearrangement links TRBV7-9 to TRBJ1-1; 11 nucleotides match TRBD1. After removal of 5 bases from V and 4 bases from J, the junction contained 18 bases not matched to a gene. Germline V gene data show CDR1 as SEHNR and CDR2 as FQNEAQ (reference sequence). The CDR3 covers 19 residues.

This sequence joins TRBV4-2 and TRBJ2-1, with TRBD2 identical over 7 bases. The junction had 4 bases not matched to a gene; V was cut back by 0 bases and J by 5 bases. The germline V gene encodes CDR1 LGHNA and CDR2 YNFKEQ. The CDR3 is made up of 15 amino acids. The CDR3 DNA sequence: TGTGCCAGCAGCCAAGATCCCGGGGGGAACAATGAGCAGTTCTTC. Translation gives CASSQDPGGNNEQFF.

This rearrangement joins TRBV5-1 to TRBJ1-2, with 12 bases that match TRBD1. Germline lookup yields CDR1 SGHRS and CDR2 YFSETQ. The CDR3 has 15 residues. The ends lost 4 bases at V and 6 bases at J; junction bases unmatched: 7. CDR3: CASSQQGTGGDGYTF. CDR3 DNA: TGCGCCAGCAGCCAACAAGGGACAGGGGGCGATGGCTACACCTTC.

The chain carries TRBV5-1 and TRBJ1-5, with 11 bases aligning to TRBD1. Looked up from germline, CDR1 is SGHRS and CDR2 is YFSETQ. V lost 4 bases and J lost 6; bases outside the gene matches: 6. The CDR3 length is 15 residues. The DNA of the CDR3 is TGCGCCAGCAGCCCCGGACAGGGGGCTCGTCAGCCCCAGCATTTT. Translating it yields CASSPGQGARQPQHF.

The J gene is TRBJ2-6, the V gene TRBV19; D perhaps matches TRBD1 (7 bases). CDR3 length: 17 amino acids. The V end was cut by 5 bases, the J end by 1 base, with 15 bases between. Germline values: CDR1 LNHDA, CDR2 SQIVND (reference sequence). This CDR3 reads CASSDRDSFSGANVLTF. The CDR3 nucleotides are TGTGCCAGTAGTGACAGGGACTCTTTTTCTGGGGCCAACGTCCTGACTTTC.

The chain has TRBV15 and TRBJ1-5; maybe TRBD1 (5 bases). Trimming left V 3 bases short and J 5 bases short, with 11 bases between. Germline assignment: CDR1 LNHNV and CDR2 YYDKDF (reference sequence). This CDR3 spans 14 amino acids. CDR3 region: CATSRPGLDQPQHF. The DNA for the CDR3 is TGTGCCACCAGCAGGCCAGGGTTAGATCAGCCCCAGCATTTT. Variable domain in full (rest from reference TRBV15 and TRBJ1-5): DAMVIQNPRYQVTQFGKPVTLSCSQTLNHNVMYWYQQKSSQAPKLLFHYYDKDFNNEADTPDNFQSRRPNTSFCFLDIRSPGLGDTAMYLCATSRPGLDQPQHFGDGTRLSIL.

V and J are TRBV7-3 and TRBJ2-7; D ambiguous. This CDR3 has 12 amino acids. Trimming cost V 1 base and J 4 bases, with 5 bases left between them. Germline-derived CDR1 and CDR2 are SGHTA and FQGTGA. In DNA form, the CDR3 reads TGTGCCAGCAGCTTAAGGGGATACGAGCAGTACTTC. Translated: CASSLRGYEQYF.

This clone occurred a few times. The chain carries TRBV7-6 and TRBJ1-5; unclear D gene. Trimming stripped 3 bases from V and 7 bases from J, with 10 bases between. This CDR3 spans 13 amino acids. Germline CDR1 is SGHVS and CDR2 is FNYEAQ. CDR3 sequence reads: CASSFGFGQPQHF. The DNA of the CDR3 is TGTGCCAGCAGCTTTGGGTTCGGGCAGCCCCAGCATTTT.

The rearrangement uses TRBV10-3 and TRBJ2-6; 9 bases align to TRBD2. Germline V lookup: CDR1 ENHRY, CDR2 SYGVKD. The CDR3 has 16 amino acids. V lost 11 bases and J lost 0; bases outside the gene matches: 8. CDR3 nucleotides: TGTGCCGTTCCTAGCGGGGCCAGCTCTGGGGCCAACGTCCTGACTTTC. Translated: CAVPSGASSGANVLTF.

This clone was recorded only once. The chain uses TRBV5-4 and TRBJ2-7; perhaps TRBD2 as D (5 bases). This CDR3 contains 12 residues. Germline loops: CDR1 SGHNT, CDR2 YYREEE (reference sequence). With 2 bases removed from V and 2 bases from J, the gap between germline ends came to 5 bases. The CDR3 DNA reads as TGTGCCAGCAGCTTCGGGACCTACGAGCAGTACTTC. This sequence encodes CASSFGTYEQYF.

This sequence joins TRBV19 and TRBJ1-5; 7 positions agree with TRBD1. CDR3 length: 14 residues. V shed 8 bases and J 5 bases; nucleotides not matched to a gene: 9. Germline V gene sequence: CDR1 LNHDA, CDR2 SQIVND (reference sequence). The CDR3 protein is CASQTDREDQPQHF. The CDR3 bases are TGTGCCAGTCAGACCGACAGGGAAGATCAGCCCCAGCATTTT.

The DNA for the CDR3 is TGTGCCAGTACCGGGGGGGGGATCTACGAGCAGTACTTC. Its translation is CASTGGGIYEQYF. V and J are TRBV19 and TRBJ2-7, with 8 positions matching TRBD2. The CDR3 runs 13 residues. The V gene's germline CDR1 is LNHDA and CDR2 SQIVND (reference sequence). The J segment lost 3 bases and the V segment lost 7 bases, leaving 5 bases of the junction unmatched.